Below are 14 T cell receptor beta chains sequenced from a single sample in a study of identical twins. MiXCR was run by TCRdb on the 5' RACE reads, yielding one entry per CDR3 protein. The sample yields around 680,000 distinct CDR3 sequences, around 8.3% seen once. The sample was also reused in another study, on yellow fever vaccine responses in identical twins.

Material for sequencing was PBMCs. The receptors were sampled from a woman aged 18-29 years in good health.

V and J are TRBV7-8 and TRBJ2-7; weak D call: TRBD2 (5 bases). This CDR3 has 13 amino acids. V lost 5 bases and J lost 3, with 11 bases in between. CDR1 is SGHVS and CDR2 is FQNEAQ in the germline V gene. CDR3 sequence (DNA): TGTGCCAGCAGCCATGCAGAGGGCTACGAGCAGTACTTC. This encodes CASSHAEGYEQYF.

This clonotype has ten or more counts. V is TRBV11-2 and J is TRBJ2-7, with 10 bases lining up with TRBD1. The junction had 8 bases not matched to a gene; V was cut back by 5 bases and J by 4 bases. The length of the CDR3 is 15 residues. CDR1 is SGHAT and CDR2 is FQNNGV in the germline V gene. The CDR3: CASSLGQGVTYEQYF. Here the CDR3 DNA reads TGTGCCAGCAGCCTCGGACAGGGGGTGACATACGAGCAGTACTTC.

This clonotype was recorded many times. The gene calls are TRBV4-3 and TRBJ2-2; possibly TRBD1 for D (5 bases). Germline assignment: CDR1 LGHNA and CDR2 YSLEER. The CDR3 consists of 17 residues. V was trimmed by 3 bases and J by 3 bases, leaving 17 bases between them. The CDR3 sequence: CASSQQPQGSDTGELFF. In DNA form, the CDR3 reads TGCGCCAGCAGCCAGCAACCGCAGGGTTCGGACACCGGGGAGCTGTTTTTT.

A word on this clonotype: No conserved phenylalanine or tryptophan ends this CDR3, so it is likely a read error. The DNA is left out, because the CDR3 cannot be placed on it with certainty; the CDR3 is given as TCRdb lists it. J is TRBJ2-7 and V is TRBV20-1; TRBD2, the D gene given by the table, was not confirmed from the DNA. Including both end residues, the CDR3 is 10 amino acids long. Germline V gene lookup returns CDR1 DFQATT and CDR2 SNEGSKA (reference sequence). The CDR3 sequence is CSAGFPVAVI.

This clonotype appeared a few times. V usage is TRBV18 and J usage is TRBJ1-1, with no clear D. Trimming removed 1 base from V and 12 bases from J, with 12 bases in between. The CDR3 spans 12 residues. Germline lookup yields CDR1 KGHSH and CDR2 LQKENI. In DNA form, the CDR3 reads TGTGCCAGCTCACCACGGTCCGGGTTTACTTTCTTT. Translation: CASSPRSGFTFF.

This clonotype was seen more than once but under ten times. CDR3 bases: TGTGCCAGCTCATCCACCGTAGCGGGAAAGGAGACCCAGTACTTC. Translating it yields CASSSTVAGKETQYF. The chain carries TRBV18 and TRBJ2-5, with 8 bases lining up with TRBD2. CDR1 is KGHSH and CDR2 is LQKENI in the germline V gene. The V gene end was trimmed by 5 bases and the J gene end by 5 bases; junction bases not matched to a gene: 10. This CDR3 has 15 amino acids.

This clonotype was picked up many times. V is TRBV20-1 and J is TRBJ2-1, with D possibly TRBD2 on 6 matching bases. The CDR3 spans 18 residues. The V end lost 1 base, the J end lost 4 bases, and 23 bases lay between the germline ends. Germline V lookup: CDR1 DFQATT, CDR2 SNEGSKA (reference sequence). CDR3: CSARVLPLTSSAYNEQFF. The CDR3 nucleotides are TGCAGTGCTAGAGTCCTCCCCCTGACTTCTAGCGCATACAATGAGCAGTTCTTC.

This clonotype was seen only a few times. This chain uses TRBV15 with TRBJ2-7; a possible D gene is TRBD2 (5 bases). This CDR3 comprises 18 residues. V was trimmed by 0 bases and J by 2 bases, leaving 20 bases between them. In germline, CDR1 is LNHNV, CDR2 YYDKDF (reference sequence). For the CDR3, the DNA is TGTGCCACCAGCAGAGAAGCGGCGGGTCTATTCCGCCCCTACGAGCAGTACTTC. Residues: CATSREAAGLFRPYEQYF.

The chain combines TRBV5-5 with TRBJ2-7, with a possible D match to TRBD1 (5 bases). The V and J ends lost 0 bases and 3 bases respectively, with 19 bases between them. Germline V gene lookup returns CDR1 SGHKS and CDR2 YYEKEE (reference sequence). CDR3 length equals 17 residues. The CDR3 nucleotides are TGTGCCAGCAGCTTGGAACAGGTTTTCGTTCCGAACTACGAGCAGTACTTC. The encoded protein is CASSLEQVFVPNYEQYF.

A few counts support this clonotype. The chain uses TRBV2 and TRBJ1-2; D gene unclear. This CDR3 has 16 residues. Trimming cost V 0 bases and J 3 bases, with 14 bases left between them. Germline V lookup: CDR1 SNHLY, CDR2 FYNNEI. CDR3: CASSEALWIGDYGYTF. DNA of the CDR3: TGTGCCAGCAGTGAAGCACTGTGGATAGGCGACTATGGCTACACCTTC.

This clonotype has more than one count but fewer than ten. This chain uses TRBV5-1 with TRBJ2-1; 10 bases agree with TRBD1. V lost 4 bases and J lost 6; bases outside the gene matches: 10. Germline V lookup: CDR1 SGHRS, CDR2 YFSETQ. The CDR3 totals 16 residues. The CDR3 DNA follows: TGCGCCAGCAGCCTCGAAGGGACAGGGGATCTCAATGAGCAGTTCTTC. It codes for CASSLEGTGDLNEQFF. The variable domain in full, completed from reference TRBV5-1 and TRBJ2-1, reads KAGVTQTPRYLIKTRGQQVTLSCSPISGHRSVSWYQQTPGQGLQFLFEYFSETQRNKGNFPGRFSGRQFSNSRSEMNVSTLELGDSALYLCASSLEGTGDLNEQFFGPGTRLTVL.

This clonotype was detected only a few times. The genes are TRBV27 and TRBJ2-1; D gene uncertain. The germline V gene encodes CDR1 MNHEY and CDR2 SMNVEV (reference sequence). The V gene lost 5 bases and the J gene lost 0 bases, with 8 bases spanning the gap. The CDR3 extends over 14 amino acids. The CDR3, as DNA: TGTGCCAGCAGTCAGATAAGCTCCTACAATGAGCAGTTCTTC. Its protein product is CASSQISSYNEQFF.

The sample holds many counts of this clonotype. The rearrangement joins TRBV28 to TRBJ2-1; 9 nucleotides line up with TRBD1. V dropped 4 bases and J dropped 8; count of bases not matched to a gene: 9. The CDR3 runs 15 residues. Germline CDR1 and CDR2: MDHEN and SYDVKM. CDR3 protein: CASSSQDRGSDEQFF. CDR3 DNA sequence: TGTGCCAGCAGTTCGCAGGACAGGGGTTCGGATGAGCAGTTCTTC.

This clonotype was observed a few times. The rearrangement links TRBV15 to TRBJ2-1; the D call may be TRBD1 or TRBD2 (5 bases each). The CDR3 sequence is 17 residues long. CDR1 and CDR2 (germline): LNHNV, YYDKDF (reference sequence). Trimming pared 1 base from V and 6 bases from J, leaving 19 bases between. CDR3 residues: CATSRGWPGAPSNEQFF. The CDR3 coding sequence is TGTGCCACCAGCAGAGGCTGGCCCGGGGCCCCTAGCAATGAGCAGTTCTTC.